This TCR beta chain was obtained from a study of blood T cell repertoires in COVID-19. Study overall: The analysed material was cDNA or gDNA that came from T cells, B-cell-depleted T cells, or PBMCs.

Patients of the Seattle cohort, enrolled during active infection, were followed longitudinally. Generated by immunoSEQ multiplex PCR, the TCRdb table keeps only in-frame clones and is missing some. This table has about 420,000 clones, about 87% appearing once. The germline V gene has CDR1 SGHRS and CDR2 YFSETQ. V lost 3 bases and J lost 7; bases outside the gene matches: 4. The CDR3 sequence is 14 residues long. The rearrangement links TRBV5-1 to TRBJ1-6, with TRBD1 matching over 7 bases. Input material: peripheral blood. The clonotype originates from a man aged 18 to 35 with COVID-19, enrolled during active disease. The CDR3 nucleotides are TGCGCCAGCAGCTATGGACAGGAGAATTCACCCCTCCACTTT. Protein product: CASSYGQENSPLHF.